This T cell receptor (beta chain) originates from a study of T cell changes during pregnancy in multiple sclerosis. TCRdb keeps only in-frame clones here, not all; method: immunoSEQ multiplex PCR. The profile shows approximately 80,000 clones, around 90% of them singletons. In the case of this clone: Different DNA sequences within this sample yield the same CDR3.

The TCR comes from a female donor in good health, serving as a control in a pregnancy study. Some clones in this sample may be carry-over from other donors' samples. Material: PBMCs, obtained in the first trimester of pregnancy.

The CDR3 DNA reads as TGTGCCAGTAGTATTAAGGGGTACGGCTACACCTTC. It encodes CASSIKGYGYTF. The rearrangement joins TRBV19 to TRBJ1-2; D might be TRBD1 (5 bases). Deletions cut 3 bases from V and 8 bases from J, with 10 bases between. Germline V gene sequence: CDR1 LNHDA, CDR2 SQIVND (reference sequence). CDR3 length: 12 amino acids.